What follows describes a single TCR beta chain. V shed 5 bases and J shed 7 bases, with 18 bases lying between them. CDR1 and CDR2 from the germline V gene are MDHEN and SYDVKM. The CDR3 sequence is 15 residues long. Sorted subsets were amplified in replicate PCRs using 200 to 250 ng DNA, roughly 30,000 T cell genomes. This table comes from immunoSEQ multiplex PCR, and its TCRdb copy is limited to in-frame clones, with some not included. The sample has millions of clones, about 93% seen once. The record originates from a study of shared clonotypes between healthy human individuals. Background on the study: Each donor's CD4 naive and CD4 memory cells filled three plates apiece, CD8 naive two, and CD8 memory one.

Terminally differentiated effector memory CD45RA+ cells were excluded from the naive CD8 cells, which were CD45RO-negative and positively selected for CCR7. Participating donors were healthy, HIV-negative adults free of recent acute infections or vaccinations. Sequencing was done on a sample of naive CD8+ T cells from PBMCs. The TCR sequence derives from a young man in good health. Some clones in this sample may be carry-over from other donors' samples. This chain links TRBV28 with TRBJ1-5, with D maybe TRBD1 (6 bases). The CDR3 coding sequence is TGTGCCAGCAGTCTCCCCGGGGGGGGCGCCCAGCCCCAGCATTTT. It codes for CASSLPGGGAQPQHF.